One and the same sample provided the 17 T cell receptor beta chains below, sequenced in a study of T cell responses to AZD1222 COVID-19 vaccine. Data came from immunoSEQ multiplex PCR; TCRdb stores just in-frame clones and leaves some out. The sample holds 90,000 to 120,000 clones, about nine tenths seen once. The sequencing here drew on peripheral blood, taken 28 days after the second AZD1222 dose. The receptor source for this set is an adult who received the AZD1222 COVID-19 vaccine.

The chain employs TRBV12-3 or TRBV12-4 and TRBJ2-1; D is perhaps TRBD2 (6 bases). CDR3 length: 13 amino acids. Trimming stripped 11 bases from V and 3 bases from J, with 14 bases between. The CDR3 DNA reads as TGTGCCCTAGGGGACTCCAACTACAATGAGCAGTTCTTC. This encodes CALGDSNYNEQFF.

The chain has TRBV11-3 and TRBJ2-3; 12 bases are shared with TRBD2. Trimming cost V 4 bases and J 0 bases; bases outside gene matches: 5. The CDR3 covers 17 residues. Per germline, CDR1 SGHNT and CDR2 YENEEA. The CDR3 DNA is TGTGCCAGCAGCTCCTCCGGGACTAGCGGGAGCACAGATACGCAGTATTTT. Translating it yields CASSSSGTSGSTDTQYF.

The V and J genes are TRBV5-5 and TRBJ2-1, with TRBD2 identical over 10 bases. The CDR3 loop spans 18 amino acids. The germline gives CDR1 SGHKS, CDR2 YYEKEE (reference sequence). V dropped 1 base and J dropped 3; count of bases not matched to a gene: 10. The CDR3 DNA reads TGTGCCAGCAGCTTGAGCGGGCTACTAGCGGGATTCTACAATGAGCAGTTCTTC. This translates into CASSLSGLLAGFYNEQFF.

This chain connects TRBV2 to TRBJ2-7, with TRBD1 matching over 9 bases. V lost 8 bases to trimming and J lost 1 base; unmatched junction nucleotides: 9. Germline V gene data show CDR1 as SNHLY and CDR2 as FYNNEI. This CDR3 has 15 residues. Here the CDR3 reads CASGGQGRISYEQYF. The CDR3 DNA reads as TGTGCCAGCGGGGGACAGGGAAGGATTTCCTACGAGCAGTACTTC.

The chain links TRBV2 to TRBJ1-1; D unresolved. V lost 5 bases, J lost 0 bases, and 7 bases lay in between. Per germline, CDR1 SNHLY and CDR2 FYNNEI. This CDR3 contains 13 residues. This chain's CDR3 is CASSTDLNTEAFF. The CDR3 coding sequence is TGTGCCAGCAGTACGGATCTGAACACTGAAGCTTTCTTT. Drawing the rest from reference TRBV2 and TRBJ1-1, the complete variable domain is EPEVTQTPSHQVTQMGQEVILRCVPISNHLYFYWYRQILGQKVEFLVSFYNNEISEKSEIFDDQFSVERPDGSNFTLKIRSTKLEDSAMYFCASSTDLNTEAFFGQGTRLTVV.

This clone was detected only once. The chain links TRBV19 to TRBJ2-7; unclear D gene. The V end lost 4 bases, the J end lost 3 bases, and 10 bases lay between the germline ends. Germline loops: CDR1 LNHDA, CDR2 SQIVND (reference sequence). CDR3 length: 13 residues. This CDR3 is CASSTFPGYEQYF. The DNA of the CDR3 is TGTGCCAGTAGTACTTTCCCAGGCTACGAGCAGTACTTC.

CDR3 sequence (DNA): TGTGCCAGCAGTCCCCTGGAAGGCCTCGAGCAGTACTTC. Translated: CASSPLEGLEQYF. The chain employs TRBV6-5 and TRBJ2-7; D ambiguous. The germline V and J ends were trimmed by 5 bases and 6 bases, with 14 bases remaining between them. Germline loops: CDR1 MNHEY, CDR2 SVGAGI. This CDR3 spans 13 amino acids.

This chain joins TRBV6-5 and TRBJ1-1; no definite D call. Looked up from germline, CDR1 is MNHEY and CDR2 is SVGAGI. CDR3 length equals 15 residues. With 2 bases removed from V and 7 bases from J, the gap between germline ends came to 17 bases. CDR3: CASSYQWAVSVEAFF. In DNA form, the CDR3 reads TGTGCCAGCAGTTACCAATGGGCGGTGTCCGTTGAAGCTTTCTTT.

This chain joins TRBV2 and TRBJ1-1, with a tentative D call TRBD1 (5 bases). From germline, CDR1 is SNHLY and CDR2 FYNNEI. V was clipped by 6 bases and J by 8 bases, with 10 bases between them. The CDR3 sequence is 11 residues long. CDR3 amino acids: CASRGRLEAFF. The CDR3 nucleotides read TGTGCCAGCAGGGGGCGGCTGGAAGCTTTCTTT.

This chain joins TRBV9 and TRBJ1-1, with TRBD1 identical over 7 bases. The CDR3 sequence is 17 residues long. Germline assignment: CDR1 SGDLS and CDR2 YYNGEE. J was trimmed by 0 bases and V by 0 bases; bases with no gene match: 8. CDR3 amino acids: CASSVEGGTAMNTEAFF. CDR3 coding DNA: TGTGCCAGCAGCGTAGAGGGCGGGACAGCCATGAACACTGAAGCTTTCTTT.

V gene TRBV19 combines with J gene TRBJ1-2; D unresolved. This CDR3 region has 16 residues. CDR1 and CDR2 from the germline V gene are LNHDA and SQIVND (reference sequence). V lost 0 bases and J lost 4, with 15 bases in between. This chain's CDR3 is CASSIDSQWTAYGYTF. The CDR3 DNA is TGTGCCAGTAGTATAGATTCTCAATGGACTGCCTATGGCTACACCTTC.

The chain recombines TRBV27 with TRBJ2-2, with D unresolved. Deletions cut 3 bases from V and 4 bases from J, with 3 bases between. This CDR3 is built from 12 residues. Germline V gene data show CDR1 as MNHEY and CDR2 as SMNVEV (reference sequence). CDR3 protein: CASSFRTGELFF. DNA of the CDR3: TGTGCCAGCAGTTTCCGCACCGGGGAGCTGTTTTTT.

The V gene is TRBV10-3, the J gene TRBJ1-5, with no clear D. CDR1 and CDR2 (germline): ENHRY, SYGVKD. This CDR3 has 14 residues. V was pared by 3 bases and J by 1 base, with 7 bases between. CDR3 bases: TGTGCCATCAGTGATTCTGTGAGCAATCAGCCCCAGCATTTT. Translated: CAISDSVSNQPQHF.

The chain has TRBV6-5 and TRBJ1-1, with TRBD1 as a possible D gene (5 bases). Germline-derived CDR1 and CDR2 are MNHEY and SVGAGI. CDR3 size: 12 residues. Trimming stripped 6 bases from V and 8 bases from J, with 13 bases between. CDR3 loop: CASSPWGREAFF. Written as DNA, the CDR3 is TGTGCCAGCAGCCCATGGGGCCGGGAAGCTTTCTTT.

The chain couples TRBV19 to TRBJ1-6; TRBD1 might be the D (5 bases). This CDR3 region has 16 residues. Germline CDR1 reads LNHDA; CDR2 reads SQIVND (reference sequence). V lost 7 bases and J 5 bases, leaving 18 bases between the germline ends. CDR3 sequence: CASTPRMEGHNSPLHF. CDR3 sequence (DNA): TGTGCCAGTACCCCGAGGATGGAGGGACATAATTCACCCCTCCACTTT.

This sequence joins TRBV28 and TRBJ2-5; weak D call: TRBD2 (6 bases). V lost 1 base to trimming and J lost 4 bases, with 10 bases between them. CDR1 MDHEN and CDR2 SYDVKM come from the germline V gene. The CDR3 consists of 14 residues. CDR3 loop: CASSLYRGGETQYF. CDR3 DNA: TGTGCCAGCAGTTTATATAGGGGAGGAGAGACCCAGTACTTC.

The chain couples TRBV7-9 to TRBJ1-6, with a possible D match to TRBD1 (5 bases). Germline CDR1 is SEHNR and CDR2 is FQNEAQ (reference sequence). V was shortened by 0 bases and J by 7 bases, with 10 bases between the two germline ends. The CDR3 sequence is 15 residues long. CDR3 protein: CASSLAGQLNSPLHF. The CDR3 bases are TGTGCCAGCAGCTTAGCGGGGCAGCTAAATTCACCCCTCCACTTT.